The 18 T cell receptor beta chains below come from one sample, sequenced in a study of blood T cell repertoires in COVID-19. Using immunoSEQ multiplex PCR, the repertoire was profiled, and TCRdb retains in-frame clones only, with some absent. The repertoire holds under 250,000 clones, roughly 80% seen once, with 8.9% in the top ten. The sample consisted of peripheral blood. The origin of the receptors is a man at least 80 years old with acute or convalescent COVID-19.

The chain couples TRBV5-1 to TRBJ2-5; 7 bases agree with TRBD1. CDR1 and CDR2 from the germline V gene are SGHRS and YFSETQ. V shed 2 bases, J shed 8 bases, and the junction held 9 bases outside the gene matches. This CDR3 is 14 amino acids long. The CDR3 nucleotides read TGCGCCAGCAGCTTAACAGGGGTAAGGGATACCCAGTACTTC. Amino acids: CASSLTGVRDTQYF.

The chain carries TRBV28 and TRBJ1-5, with a tentative D call TRBD1 (5 bases). The CDR3 covers 15 residues. CDR1 MDHEN and CDR2 SYDVKM come from the germline V gene. The V and J ends lost 3 bases and 3 bases respectively, with 12 bases between them. The CDR3 reads CASSLPGGNNQPQHF. The CDR3 DNA sequence: TGTGCCAGCAGTTTGCCCGGGGGAAACAATCAGCCCCAGCATTTT.

Many counts were recorded for this clone. The chain has TRBV9 and TRBJ1-3; no definite D call. The germline gives CDR1 SGDLS, CDR2 YYNGEE. This CDR3 spans 15 amino acids. The V and J ends lost 4 bases and 2 bases respectively, with 13 bases between them. The CDR3, as DNA: TGTGCCAGCAGCCTCCTTCCCCCGGCTGGAAACACCATATATTTT. Amino acid sequence: CASSLLPPAGNTIYF.

This chain connects TRBV28 to TRBJ1-5; D is uncertain. V was clipped by 2 bases and J by 1 base, with 12 bases between them. The CDR3 extends over 16 amino acids. Germline V lookup: CDR1 MDHEN, CDR2 SYDVKM. The CDR3 reads CASSLASGPSNQPQHF. For the CDR3, the DNA is TGTGCCAGCAGTTTAGCATCGGGTCCAAGCAATCAGCCCCAGCATTTT.

The V gene is TRBV6-5, the J gene TRBJ1-2, with D unresolved. Germline V CDR1 and CDR2: MNHEY, SVGAGI. V was cut by 8 bases and J by 8 bases, with 21 bases left in between. CDR3 length: 14 amino acids. The CDR3 is CASRFSRDRGGYTF. The CDR3 bases are TGTGCCAGCCGGTTCTCCCGGGATCGAGGGGGCTACACCTTC.

The chain carries TRBV5-6 and TRBJ2-5; 8 nucleotides match TRBD2. Looked up from germline, CDR1 is SGHDT and CDR2 is YYEEEE. The junction had 5 bases not matched to a gene; V was cut back by 3 bases and J by 1 base. CDR3 length: 15 residues. This CDR3 reads CASSSGLAVQETQYF. The DNA for the CDR3 is TGTGCCAGCAGCTCCGGACTAGCCGTCCAAGAGACCCAGTACTTC.

This rearrangement joins TRBV7-2 to TRBJ1-3; no reliable D call. The CDR3 sequence is 12 residues long. Germline lookup yields CDR1 SGHTA and CDR2 FQGNSA. V was pared by 2 bases and J by 10 bases, with 9 bases between. CDR3 bases: TGTGCCAGCAGCTTAAATCCGGGAACCATATATTTT. It translates to CASSLNPGTIYF.

J is TRBJ2-1 and V is TRBV5-4; D remains ambiguous. Germline CDR1 is SGHNT and CDR2 is YYREEE (reference sequence). Trimming pared 0 bases from V and 8 bases from J, leaving 9 bases between. This CDR3 contains 13 residues. The CDR3 loop is CASSLVGRDEQFF. CDR3 sequence (DNA): TGTGCCAGCAGCTTGGTCGGTCGGGATGAGCAGTTCTTC. Full variable domain (outside the CDR3, taken from reference TRBV5-4 and TRBJ2-1): ETGVTQSPTHLIKTRGQQVTLRCSSQSGHNTVSWYQQALGQGPQFIFQYYREEENGRGNFPPRFSGLQFPNYSSELNVNALELDDSALYLCASSLVGRDEQFFGPGTRLTVL.

This chain uses TRBV27 with TRBJ2-4; D perhaps matches TRBD1 (8 bases). Germline V lookup: CDR1 MNHEY, CDR2 SMNVEV (reference sequence). This CDR3 is 14 amino acids long. The ends were cut back, 5 bases at V and 7 bases at J, with 15 bases in the middle. This CDR3 is CASSPRGRGNIQYF. For the CDR3, the DNA is TGTGCCAGCAGTCCCAGGGGGCGGGGGAACATTCAGTACTTC.

V is TRBV11-2 and J is TRBJ1-1, with TRBD1 matching 7 bases. The CDR3 is made up of 16 amino acids. The V gene's germline CDR1 is SGHAT and CDR2 FQNNGV. V was clipped by 0 bases and J by 1 base; unmatched bases: 5. Written as DNA, the CDR3 is TGTGCCAGCAGCTTAGATAGGAGACAGGGGAACACTGAAGCTTTCTTT. Translated: CASSLDRRQGNTEAFF.

DNA of the CDR3: TGTGCCAGCAGTTCGCGCTCTAGCTCCTATAATTCACCCCTCCACTTT. This sequence encodes CASSSRSSSYNSPLHF. The chain couples TRBV2 to TRBJ1-6; no clear D gene. CDR1 and CDR2 (germline): SNHLY, FYNNEI. Trimming took off 5 bases at V and 0 bases at J, with 11 bases between the two ends. CDR3 length equals 16 residues.

The V call is TRBV6-5, the J call TRBJ2-7; 9 bases line up with TRBD1. With V trimmed by 6 bases and J by 3 bases, 6 bases remained unmatched. Germline V gene data show CDR1 as MNHEY and CDR2 as SVGAGI. This CDR3 spans 14 amino acids. CDR3 region: CASSGGTGIYEQYF. CDR3 nucleotide sequence: TGTGCCAGCAGCGGTGGGACAGGGATCTACGAGCAGTACTTC.

This sequence joins TRBV19 and TRBJ2-7, with 13 nucleotides matching TRBD2. Looked up from germline, CDR1 is LNHDA and CDR2 is SQIVND (reference sequence). The junction had 8 bases not matched to a gene; V was cut back by 5 bases and J by 4 bases. The CDR3 loop spans 16 amino acids. CDR3 DNA sequence: TGTGCCAGTAGTTTCAGTCGGACTAGCGGGAGATACGAGCAGTACTTC. Its translation is CASSFSRTSGRYEQYF.

The rearrangement joins TRBV6-2 or TRBV6-3 to TRBJ2-1, with 8 bases identical to TRBD2. The germline gives CDR1 MNHEY, CDR2 SVGEGT. The J segment lost 7 bases and the V segment lost 5 bases, leaving 7 bases of the junction unmatched. This CDR3 contains 14 residues. As DNA, the CDR3 is TGTGCCAGCAGTCTCCGGGAGGGAGGGAATGAGCAGTTCTTC. This codes for CASSLREGGNEQFF.

As DNA, the CDR3 is TGTGCCAGCAGCCCCGGGACAGGGACCAATTCACCCCTCCACTTT. Residues: CASSPGTGTNSPLHF. The rearrangement links TRBV7-3 to TRBJ1-6; 9 bases are a match to TRBD1. The CDR3 is 15 amino acids. CDR1 and CDR2 from the germline V gene are SGHTA and FQGTGA. Unmatched junction bases numbered 6, after V lost 5 bases and J lost 7 bases.

The V call is TRBV6-5, the J call TRBJ1-1; the match to TRBD1 covers 8 bases. Germline loops: CDR1 MNHEY, CDR2 SVGAGI. V shed 8 bases and J 1 base; nucleotides not matched to a gene: 9. This CDR3 has 15 amino acids. The CDR3 spells CASVDRGGGNTEAFF. In nucleotides, the CDR3 is TGTGCCAGCGTTGACAGGGGAGGCGGGAACACTGAAGCTTTCTTT.

The chain joins TRBV2 to TRBJ2-4, with 7 bases lining up with TRBD1. This CDR3 spans 15 amino acids. The junction had 8 bases not matched to a gene; V was cut back by 3 bases and J by 6 bases. Germline V gives CDR1 SNHLY, CDR2 FYNNEI. In DNA form, the CDR3 reads TGTGCCAGCAGTGACCGGGACAGATCGTCAAACATTCAGTACTTC. Translated, it gives CASSDRDRSSNIQYF.

The J gene is TRBJ1-3, the V gene TRBV3-1 (or the pseudogene TRBV3-2); D not resolved. This CDR3 is built from 15 residues. The V end lost 4 bases, the J end lost 0 bases, and 10 bases lay between the germline ends. Germline CDR1 reads LGHDT; CDR2 reads YNNKEL (reference sequence). The CDR3 region has the DNA TGTGCCAGCAGCCTTATGGTCGGCTCTGGAAACACCATATATTTT. This codes for CASSLMVGSGNTIYF.